This T cell receptor beta chain was captured in a study of OX40 agonist ivuxolimab in advanced cancers. Patients had blood sampled at baseline and again on cycle 4 day 1 and cycle 7 day 1. V shed 4 bases and J 4 bases; nucleotides not matched to a gene: 3. Germline V gene sequence: CDR1 SGHDN, CDR2 FVKESK. CDR3 size: 14 residues. Assay used: immunoSEQ multiplex PCR; TCRdb lists only in-frame clones, some missing. The sample yields about 67,000 clones, 85% to 95% seen once. The rearrangement uses TRBV14 and TRBJ2-5, with 10 bases matching TRBD2. The sequencing used CD4+ or CD8+ T cells sorted from blood, collected in a trial of the OX40 agonist ivuxolimab. The source of this sequence is an adult with an advanced solid tumor such as melanoma, head and neck, liver or kidney cancer. DNA for the CDR3: TGTGCCAGCAGCCTAGCGGGAGGTGGAGAGACCCAGTACTTC. It codes for CASSLAGGGETQYF.